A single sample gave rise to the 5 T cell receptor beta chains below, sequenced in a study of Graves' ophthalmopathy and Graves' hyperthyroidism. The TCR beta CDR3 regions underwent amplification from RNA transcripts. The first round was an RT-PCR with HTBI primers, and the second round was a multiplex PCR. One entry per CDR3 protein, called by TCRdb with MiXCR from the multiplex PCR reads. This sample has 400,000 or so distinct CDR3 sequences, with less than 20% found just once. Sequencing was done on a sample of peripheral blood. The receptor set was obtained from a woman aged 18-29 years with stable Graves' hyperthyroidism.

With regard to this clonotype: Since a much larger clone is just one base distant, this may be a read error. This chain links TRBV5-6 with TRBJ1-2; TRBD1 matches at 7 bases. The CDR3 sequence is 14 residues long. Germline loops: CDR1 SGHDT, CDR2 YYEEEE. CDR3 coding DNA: TGTGCCAGCAGCTCGACAGGGATAACCTATGGCTTCACCTTC. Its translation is CASSSTGITYGFTF.

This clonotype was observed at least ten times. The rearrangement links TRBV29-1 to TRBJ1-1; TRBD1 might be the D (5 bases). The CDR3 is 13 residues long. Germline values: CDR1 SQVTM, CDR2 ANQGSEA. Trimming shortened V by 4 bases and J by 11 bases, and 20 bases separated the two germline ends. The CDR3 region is CSVALTGEVGAFF. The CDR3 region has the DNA TGCAGCGTTGCCCTGACGGGGGAGGTCGGTGCTTTCTTT.

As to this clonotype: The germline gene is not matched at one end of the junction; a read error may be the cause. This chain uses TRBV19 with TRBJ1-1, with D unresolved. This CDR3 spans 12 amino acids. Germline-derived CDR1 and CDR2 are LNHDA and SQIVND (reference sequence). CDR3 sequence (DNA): TGTGCCAGTACCCCAGGAGGTACTGAAGCTGTCTTT. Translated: CASTPGGTEAVF.

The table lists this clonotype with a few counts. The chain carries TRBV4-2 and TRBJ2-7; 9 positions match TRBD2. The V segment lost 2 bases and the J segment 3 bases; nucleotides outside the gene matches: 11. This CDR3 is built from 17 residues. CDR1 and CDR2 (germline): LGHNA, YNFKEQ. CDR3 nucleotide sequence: TGTGCCAGCAGCCAAATCCTAGCGGGGAGAGGTAGCTACGAGCAGTACTTC. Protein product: CASSQILAGRGSYEQYF.

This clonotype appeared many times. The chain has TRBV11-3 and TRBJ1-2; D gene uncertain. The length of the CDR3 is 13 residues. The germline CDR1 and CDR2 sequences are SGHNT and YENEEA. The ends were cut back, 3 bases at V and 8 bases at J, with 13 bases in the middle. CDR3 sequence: CASSFRVKGGYTF. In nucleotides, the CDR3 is TGTGCCAGCAGCTTTAGGGTGAAGGGCGGCTACACCTTC.